This TCR beta chain was recovered during a study of B cell selection in AIRE deficiency (dated by TCRdb to about 2019). Turning to the overall study: Researchers compared the TCRbeta repertoires of sorted blood CD4+ conventional T cells and regulatory T cells from AIRE-deficient patients with the corresponding repertoires from healthy controls. The TCR-sequenced cohort comprised about five AIRE-deficient APECED patients and about five healthy control donors.

Counted from cysteine to phenylalanine, this CDR3 has 17 amino acids. This entry keeps only the CDR3 DNA: 51 bases, framed from base 1. Trimming removed 4 bases from V and 4 bases from J; the gene matches leave 12 bases unexplained. CDR1 and CDR2 are read off the germline V gene as SGHRS and YFSETQ. Conventional CD4 T cells were sorted as CD4+CD127+ cells. The control samples were obtained from healthy donors who were not related to the patients. A FACSAria flow cytometer was used to sort the Tconv and Treg cells intended for TCRbeta sequencing. The sorted cells were collected in 5-ml round-bottom polystyrene tubes, and the dry cell pellets were frozen at -80 degrees C prior to sequencing. The immunoSEQ platform was used for TCRbeta chain sequencing. In the authors' own workflow: Pooled conventional T cell repertoires yielded about 11x10^4 distinct in-frame TCRbeta sequences from patients and some 1.5x10^5 from healthy donors. Public Treg TCRbeta sequences were defined as those shared by two or more individuals and were then searched for in Tconv repertoires. Differences between groups were assessed using Mann-Whitney U tests with Bonferroni-Dunn correction in GraphPad Prism 7.03. TCRdb limited this immuneACCESS table to in-frame rearrangements with V and J called. A share of clones is missing; checked studies link under half to unresolved V genes, and the rest is unexplained. The V and J calls and clone size are taken from that table; D and trimming were inferred from the DNA. Within this sample are some 25,000 clones, with roughly 95% of them counted one time only. The ten most abundant clones make up over 0.2% of the sample.

About this clone: Its specific antigen is unknown. Base quality data are lacking; no much larger clone is found one base away.

The investigation overall reported the following: About 30% of the Treg TCRbeta sequences shared among healthy donors were detected in patient Tconv cells, suggesting that Treg-biased clones are diverted into the Tconv compartment. TCRBV gene usage, CDR3 length and TCR diversity in Tconv and Treg cells from AIRE-deficient patients were found to be similar to those in cells from healthy donors. Of 3,000 to 4,500 shared Treg TCRbeta sequences, about 30% were shared only among healthy donors and roughly 9% only among patients, suggesting less efficient Treg selection without AIRE. Sequencing covered only TCRbeta chains, and about 35% of shared healthy-donor Treg sequences were also present in healthy Tconv, possibly due to differing TCRalpha chains. Shorter CDR3s were found in shared Treg sequences, reflecting a bias toward rearrangements containing few non-templated nucleotide insertions.

The rearranged segments are TRBV5-1 and TRBJ2-2; TRBD1 lines up with 8 middle nucleotides. The sample was CD4+CD127+ conventional T cells sorted from PBMCs. This clonotype originated in a human donor in good health. The CDR3: CASSRQVTGDVTGELFF. The nucleotide sequence reads TGCGCCAGCAGCAGGCAGGTGACAGGGGACGTCACCGGGGAGCTGTTTTTT.